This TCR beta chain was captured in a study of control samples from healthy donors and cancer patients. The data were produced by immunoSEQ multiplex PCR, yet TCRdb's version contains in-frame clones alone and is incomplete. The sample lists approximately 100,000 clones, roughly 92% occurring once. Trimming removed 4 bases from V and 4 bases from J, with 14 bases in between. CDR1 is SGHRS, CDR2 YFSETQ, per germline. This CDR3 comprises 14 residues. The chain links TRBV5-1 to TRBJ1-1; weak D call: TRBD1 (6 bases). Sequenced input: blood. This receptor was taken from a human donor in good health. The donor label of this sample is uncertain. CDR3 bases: TGCGCCAGCAGCGGAGGGACATTAGGCACTGAAGCTTTCTTT. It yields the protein CASSGGTLGTEAFF.